These 19 T cell receptor beta chains share one sample of origin, sequenced in a study of graft-versus-host responses after intestinal transplantation. Sequencing used immunoSEQ multiplex PCR; TCRdb keeps in-frame clones, though not all of them. The sample records about 15,000 clones, 25% to 40% being singletons. Specimen: alloreactive CD4+ T cells from a mixed lymphocyte reaction culture, collected before intestinal transplant. Noted subset: CFSE-low proliferating T cells sorted from roughly six-day pre-transplant mixed lymphocyte reaction (GvH or HvG direction). The receptors stem from a human patient who received an intestinal transplant.

The genes are TRBV29-1 and TRBJ1-1, with D maybe TRBD1 (5 bases). Between the trimmed V and J ends, which lost 7 bases and 2 bases, there was a span of 17 bases. The CDR3 is 14 residues long. Germline V gene data show CDR1 as SQVTM and CDR2 as ANQGSEA. The CDR3 coding sequence is TGCAGCGGGACCTTGAGGGGAGGAAACACTGAAGCTTTCTTT. Its translation is CSGTLRGGNTEAFF. The whole variable domain, filled in from reference TRBV29-1 and TRBJ1-1, reads SAVISQKPSRDICQRGTSLTIQCQVDSQVTMMFWYRQQPGQSLTLIATANQGSEATYESGFVIDKFPISRPNLTFSTLTVSNMSPEDSSIYLCSGTLRGGNTEAFFGQGTRLTVV.

This chain links TRBV21-1 with TRBJ2-3; the D call in the table, TRBD1, was not verified against the DNA. TRBV21-1 is noted as a pseudogene. This CDR3 spans 17 amino acids. CDR3 region: CASSFSVATVMQDTQYF. The CDR3 nucleotides are TGTGCCAGCAGTTTTTCGGTTGCTACAGTCATGCAAGATACGCAGTATTTT.

V and J are TRBV28 and TRBJ2-7, with D tentatively TRBD2 (5 bases). V was cut by 5 bases and J by 0 bases, with 17 bases left in between. The CDR3 covers 16 residues. Germline CDR1 reads MDHEN; CDR2 reads SYDVKM. The CDR3 nucleotides read TGTGCCAGCAGTAGCCCCCCCACTAGTTTCTCCTACGAGCAGTACTTC. The encoded protein is CASSSPPTSFSYEQYF.

This clone was counted between two and nine times. The chain employs TRBV5-1 and TRBJ2-2; D might be TRBD1 (5 bases). Deletions cut 5 bases from V and 6 bases from J, with 17 bases between. CDR1 is SGHRS, CDR2 YFSETQ, per germline. The CDR3 contains 15 residues. CDR3 nucleotides: TGCGCCAGCAGTTTCCTCGACAGTCGGTCCGGGGAGCTGTTTTTT. Protein: CASSFLDSRSGELFF.

The J gene is TRBJ1-5, the V gene TRBV6-6; D gene unclear. The V and J ends lost 7 bases and 0 bases respectively, with 13 bases between them. This CDR3 has 15 residues. Germline CDR1 and CDR2: MNHNY and SVGAGI (reference sequence). CDR3 DNA: TGTGCCAGCACAAAGTTCCACTATAGCAATCAGCCCCAGCATTTT. Translating gives CASTKFHYSNQPQHF.

Sample share makes this clone medium-sized. The chain couples TRBV5-6 to TRBJ2-7; perhaps TRBD1 as D (6 bases). V was clipped by 2 bases and J by 3 bases, with 9 bases between them. The CDR3 covers 13 residues. Germline V gives CDR1 SGHDT, CDR2 YYEEEE. The CDR3 region has the DNA TGTGCCAGCAGCTTTTGGACAGACTACGAGCAGTACTTC. Protein product: CASSFWTDYEQYF.

This clone appeared a few times. The V call is TRBV9, the J call TRBJ2-3, with 10 nucleotides matching TRBD2. The germline V gene encodes CDR1 SGDLS and CDR2 YYNGEE. After removal of 1 base from V and 6 bases from J, the junction contained 5 bases not matched to a gene. This CDR3 is 15 amino acids long. In DNA, the CDR3 is TGTGCCAGCAGCGTATTGCTAGCGGGAGCCGATACGCAGTATTTT. It is translated as CASSVLLAGADTQYF.

The chain employs TRBV18 and TRBJ2-6; TRBD1 might be the D (6 bases). Trimming pared 5 bases from V and 5 bases from J, leaving 25 bases between. The CDR3 sequence is 19 residues long. The germline gives CDR1 KGHSH, CDR2 LQKENI. CDR3 bases: TGTGCCAGCTCATCGTCTTGGGACAATTTACAAAGTCGGGCCAACGTCCTGACTTTC. Its translation: CASSSSWDNLQSRANVLTF.

The chain couples TRBV11-1 to TRBJ2-3; D perhaps matches TRBD1 (6 bases). Per germline, CDR1 SGHAT and CDR2 FQDESV (reference sequence). The V end was cut by 10 bases, the J end by 0 bases, with 17 bases between. The CDR3 has 15 residues. CDR3 residues: CATSPAGASTDTQYF. DNA for the CDR3: TGTGCCACCTCCCCCGCAGGGGCCAGCACAGATACGCAGTATTTT.

The CDR3 is CAISELSEQYF. CDR3 sequence (DNA): TGTGCCATCAGTGAACTATCCGAGCAGTACTTC. This chain uses TRBV10-3 with TRBJ2-7; D is uncertain. The CDR3 sequence is 11 residues long. The V end was cut by 3 bases, the J end by 6 bases, with 6 bases between. Per germline, CDR1 ENHRY and CDR2 SYGVKD.

This chain links TRBV9 with TRBJ2-1; the D is unclear. In germline, CDR1 is SGDLS, CDR2 YYNGEE. The CDR3 runs to 17 residues. Deletions cut 3 bases from V and 0 bases from J, with 16 bases between. Here the CDR3 reads CASSAQVALSSYNEQFF. CDR3 nucleotide sequence: TGTGCCAGCAGCGCACAAGTGGCGTTGAGCTCCTACAATGAGCAGTTCTTC.

This clone was counted only a few times. This chain links TRBV4-2 with TRBJ1-2; 9 bases are shared with TRBD1. The CDR3 sequence is 14 residues long. V shed 4 bases, J shed 8 bases, and the junction held 8 bases outside the gene matches. The germline CDR1 and CDR2 sequences are LGHNA and YNFKEQ. CDR3 sequence (DNA): TGTGCCAGCAGCCCCAGGGGGACAGGGACCGGCTACACCTTC. Protein sequence: CASSPRGTGTGYTF.

V gene TRBV6-5 combines with J gene TRBJ2-7, with 9 bases fitting TRBD2. The J segment lost 8 bases and the V segment lost 0 bases, leaving 8 bases of the junction unmatched. CDR1 and CDR2 from the germline V gene are MNHEY and SVGAGI. This CDR3 has 15 residues. CDR3 amino acids: CASSYSAGGLGKQYF. CDR3 nucleotide sequence: TGTGCCAGCAGTTACTCGGCGGGAGGGCTAGGAAAGCAGTACTTC.

This clone was observed a few times. V usage is TRBV15 and J usage is TRBJ2-7, with D perhaps being TRBD1 or TRBD2 (5 bases each). Trimming cost V 1 base and J 3 bases, with 13 bases left between them. Per the germline V gene, CDR1 is LNHNV and CDR2 is YYDKDF (reference sequence). The CDR3 consists of 15 residues. The CDR3 spells CATSRVWDPNYEQYF. The CDR3 DNA is TGTGCCACCAGCAGAGTGTGGGACCCTAACTACGAGCAGTACTTC.

The chain has TRBV28 and TRBJ2-3; TRBD2 aligns across 7 bases. Germline CDR1 MDHEN, CDR2 SYDVKM. The ends lost 5 bases at V and 2 bases at J; junction bases unmatched: 10. The CDR3 loop spans 16 amino acids. DNA for the CDR3: TGTGCCAGCAGTCGGCGGGGAGCGGGAATCACAGATACGCAGTATTTT. It yields the protein CASSRRGAGITDTQYF.

This chain connects TRBV19 to TRBJ1-5, with D possibly matching TRBD1 (6 bases). Germline assignment: CDR1 LNHDA and CDR2 SQIVND (reference sequence). The CDR3 runs to 13 residues. Trimming took 7 bases from V and 2 from J, leaving 9 bases between them. CDR3 sequence: CASNRVGNQPQHF. The DNA for the CDR3 is TGTGCCAGTAACAGGGTAGGCAATCAGCCCCAGCATTTT.

This sequence joins TRBV6-6 and TRBJ1-4, with D perhaps matching TRBD1 (6 bases). There are 14 residues in the CDR3. V was clipped by 7 bases and J by 3 bases, with 12 bases between them. Germline CDR1 reads MNHNY; CDR2 reads SVGAGI (reference sequence). In nucleotides, the CDR3 is TGTGCCAGCAAAAAACAGGGACCTAATGAAAAACTGTTTTTT. This gives the protein CASKKQGPNEKLFF.

The gene calls are TRBV18 and TRBJ1-3; D call uncertain. V lost 8 bases to trimming and J lost 4 bases, with 15 bases between them. Germline lookup yields CDR1 KGHSH and CDR2 LQKENI. The CDR3 covers 14 residues. The CDR3 DNA is TGTGCCAGCCAAGTTACCCACTCCGGAAACACCATATATTTT. Encoded protein: CASQVTHSGNTIYF.

This clone is medium-sized within its sample. J is TRBJ2-1 and V is TRBV6-1, with TRBD2 identical over 10 bases. The V gene's germline CDR1 is MNHNS and CDR2 SASEGT. This CDR3 spans 16 amino acids. V trimming: 0 bases; J trimming: 7 bases; junction bases outside the gene matches: 6. CDR3 loop: CASSEARLAGANEQFF. CDR3 bases: TGTGCCAGCAGTGAAGCGCGGCTAGCGGGAGCTAATGAGCAGTTCTTC.